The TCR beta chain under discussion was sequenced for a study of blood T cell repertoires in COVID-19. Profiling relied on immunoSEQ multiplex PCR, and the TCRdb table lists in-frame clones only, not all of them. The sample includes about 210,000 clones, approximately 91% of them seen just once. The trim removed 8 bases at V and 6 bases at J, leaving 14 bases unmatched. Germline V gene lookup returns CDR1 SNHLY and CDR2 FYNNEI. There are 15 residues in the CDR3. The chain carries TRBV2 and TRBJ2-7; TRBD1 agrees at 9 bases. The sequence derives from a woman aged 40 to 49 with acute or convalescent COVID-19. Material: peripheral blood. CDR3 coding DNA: TGTGCCAGCGATTCATTCGGCGGGGGACAGGGCGAGCAGTACGTC. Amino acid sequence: CASDSFGGGQGEQYV.